These 32 T cell receptor beta chains share one sample of origin, sequenced in a study of blood T cell repertoires in COVID-19 (dated by TCRdb to 2020 to 2021). Libraries came from the immunoSEQ multiplex PCR assay. TCRdb provides this immuneACCESS table in a form limited to in-frame rearrangements. Some clones are lacking; in checked studies, under half of them reflect an unresolved V gene, and why the rest are absent is not known. For this sample the table gives fewer than 90,000 clones, of which about 71% were detected only once. Around 4.5% of the sample belongs to the ten largest clones. Sequenced: peripheral blood. These receptors were obtained from a woman aged 50 to 60 with acute or convalescent COVID-19.

The chain recombines TRBV3-1 (or the pseudogene TRBV3-2) with TRBJ1-1, with D unresolved. Trimming removed 2 bases at V and 3 bases at J, with 7 bases between. Germline CDR1 LGHDT, CDR2 YNNKEL (reference sequence). The CDR3 runs to 13 residues. The CDR3, as DNA: TGTGCCAGCAGCCAAAGGCGGTACACTGAAGCTTTCTTT. This gives the protein CASSQRRYTEAFF.

This clone has just one count. The rearrangement links TRBV7-3 to TRBJ2-3; the D gene is possibly TRBD1 (5 bases). The V end was cut by 3 bases, the J end by 1 base, with 8 bases between. This CDR3 is 14 amino acids long. Germline CDR1 reads SGHTA; CDR2 reads FQGTGA. Here the CDR3 DNA reads TGTGCCAGCAGCTTTGGGGCCCGCACAGATACGCAGTATTTT. Its translation: CASSFGARTDTQYF.

CDR3 coding DNA: TGTGCCAGCAGCTTATCCCCCCGGGACTTTCAGTTCTTC. It codes for CASSLSPRDFQFF. This chain joins TRBV7-2 and TRBJ2-1; TRBD2 is a possible D gene (6 bases). There are 13 residues in the CDR3. V was clipped by 2 bases and J by 13 bases, with 15 bases between them. Germline lookup yields CDR1 SGHTA and CDR2 FQGNSA.

V and J are TRBV25-1 and TRBJ2-1; 8 positions match TRBD2. Germline lookup yields CDR1 MGHDK and CDR2 SYGVNS. This CDR3 is 14 amino acids long. Trimming cost V 5 bases and J 6 bases; bases outside gene matches: 6. CDR3 region: CASSRSGGANEQFF. CDR3 DNA sequence: TGTGCCAGCAGTCGCTCGGGGGGGGCCAATGAGCAGTTCTTC.

The chain joins TRBV5-1 to TRBJ2-7; 11 bases line up with TRBD2. Trimming took 4 bases from V and 3 from J; bases not matched to a gene: 3. The CDR3 is 14 amino acids. Germline V gene lookup returns CDR1 SGHRS and CDR2 YFSETQ. The CDR3 sequence: CASSLGTSGYEQYF. DNA of the CDR3: TGCGCCAGCAGCCTGGGGACTAGCGGCTACGAGCAGTACTTC. The variable domain in full, with the rest retrieved from reference TRBV5-1 and TRBJ2-7, is KAGVTQTPRYLIKTRGQQVTLSCSPISGHRSVSWYQQTPGQGLQFLFEYFSETQRNKGNFPGRFSGRQFSNSRSEMNVSTLELGDSALYLCASSLGTSGYEQYFGPGTRLTVT.

This chain joins TRBV4-1 and TRBJ1-2; D is possibly TRBD1 (6 bases). The CDR3 spans 16 residues. Germline lookup yields CDR1 MGHRA and CDR2 YSYEKL. Between the trimmed V and J ends, which lost 6 bases and 2 bases, there was a span of 19 bases. As DNA, the CDR3 is TGCGCCAGCAGGCCCGCAGAAGTGGGGGCCAACTATGGCTACACCTTC. It codes for CASRPAEVGANYGYTF.

The V call is TRBV5-1, the J call TRBJ2-2; 8 bases align to TRBD1. The germline V gene encodes CDR1 SGHRS and CDR2 YFSETQ. The CDR3 runs to 15 residues. J gave up 4 bases and V 6 bases, and 8 bases lay outside the gene matches. CDR3 nucleotide sequence: TGCGCCAGCAATCCGGGACAGGCGTCCACCGGGGAGCTGTTTTTT. Amino acids: CASNPGQASTGELFF.

The genes are TRBV6-6 and TRBJ1-5; 12 bases align to TRBD1. CDR3 length: 15 residues. The V gene's germline CDR1 is MNHNY and CDR2 SVGAGI (reference sequence). Germline trimming cut 6 bases from V and 4 bases from J; bases unmatched to any gene: 4. Written as DNA, the CDR3 is TGTGCCAGCAGCTCGGGACAGGGGGCTAATCAGCCCCAGCATTTT. Translating gives CASSSGQGANQPQHF.

This clone was recorded a few times. The chain is built from TRBV7-2 and TRBJ1-1, with 7 bases matching TRBD1. The V gene's germline CDR1 is SGHTA and CDR2 FQGNSA. The V segment lost 7 bases and the J segment 4 bases; nucleotides outside the gene matches: 9. CDR3 length: 14 residues. CDR3 DNA sequence: TGTGCCAGCACCGGGGGGGCAGGGGGCACTGAAGCTTTCTTT. This encodes CASTGGAGGTEAFF.

J is TRBJ2-4 and V is TRBV5-1, with D possibly being TRBD1 (5 bases). The V end lost 0 bases, the J end lost 0 bases, and 16 bases lay between the germline ends. The germline V gene has CDR1 SGHRS and CDR2 YFSETQ. The CDR3 runs 18 residues. CDR3 residues: CASSLGGQGALAKNIQYF. The CDR3 DNA follows: TGCGCCAGCAGCTTGGGAGGCCAGGGCGCGCTAGCCAAAAACATTCAGTACTTC.

The CDR3, as DNA: TGTGCCAGCACCAGGGACAGGGCTGGCACTGAAGCTTTCTTT. It encodes CASTRDRAGTEAFF. The V gene is TRBV27, the J gene TRBJ1-1; the match to TRBD1 covers 9 bases. The CDR3 loop spans 14 amino acids. After removal of 7 bases from V and 4 bases from J, the junction contained 7 bases not matched to a gene. Germline V CDR1 and CDR2: MNHEY, SMNVEV (reference sequence).

The chain links TRBV6-5 to TRBJ1-1; the match to TRBD1 covers 9 bases. Germline-derived CDR1 and CDR2 are MNHEY and SVGAGI. Trimming at V came to 0 bases and at J to 8 bases, leaving 4 bases not matched to a gene. The CDR3 loop spans 14 amino acids. The CDR3 coding sequence is TGTGCCAGCAGTTACTCGAGGGACAGGGCCGAAGCTTTCTTT. It codes for CASSYSRDRAEAFF.

On this clone itself: This clone may be a read error of a much larger clone one base away. This rearrangement joins TRBV7-2 to TRBJ1-4; a possible D gene is TRBD1 (5 bases). Per germline, CDR1 SGHTA and CDR2 FQGNSA. V gave up 0 bases and J gave up 4 bases, with 6 bases separating them. The CDR3 spans 14 residues. The CDR3 DNA reads TGTGCCAGCAGCTTAGCAGGGGTTAATGAAAAACTGTTTTTT. Translating it yields CASSLAGVNEKLFF.

This clone was seen only once. V is TRBV5-6 and J is TRBJ1-5; D gene uncertain. V lost 1 base and J lost 7, with 12 bases in between. Per the germline V gene, CDR1 is SGHDT and CDR2 is YYEEEE. The CDR3 consists of 14 residues. The CDR3, as DNA: TGTGCCAGCAGCTTGAAGGGTCTAGCCCAGCCCCAGCATTTT. The encoded protein is CASSLKGLAQPQHF.

The V and J genes are TRBV9 and TRBJ1-1; no firm D call. The CDR3 consists of 16 residues. The germline CDR1 and CDR2 sequences are SGDLS and YYNGEE. Trimming left V 4 bases short and J 1 base short, with 17 bases between. Here the CDR3 reads CASSPPGSGRNTEAFF. The CDR3, as DNA: TGTGCCAGCAGCCCCCCTGGGTCCGGGAGGAACACTGAAGCTTTCTTT.

The chain carries TRBV5-1 and TRBJ2-3; unclear D gene. The CDR3 is made up of 13 amino acids. Germline loops: CDR1 SGHRS, CDR2 YFSETQ. Trimming cost V 0 bases and J 6 bases, with 8 bases left between them. CDR3 amino acids: CASSLGEADTQYF. In DNA form, the CDR3 reads TGCGCCAGCAGCTTGGGAGAGGCGGATACGCAGTATTTT. The whole variable domain, filled in from reference TRBV5-1 and TRBJ2-3, reads KAGVTQTPRYLIKTRGQQVTLSCSPISGHRSVSWYQQTPGQGLQFLFEYFSETQRNKGNFPGRFSGRQFSNSRSEMNVSTLELGDSALYLCASSLGEADTQYFGPGTRLTVL.

This chain's CDR3 is CASSLGQVGSYEQYF. In DNA, the CDR3 is TGTGCCAGCAGCTTAGGACAGGTCGGATCCTACGAGCAGTACTTC. This chain connects TRBV13 to TRBJ2-7, with D perhaps TRBD1 (5 bases). The V end was cut by 0 bases, the J end by 1 base, with 10 bases between. Germline CDR1 is PRHDT and CDR2 is FYEKMQ (reference sequence). The CDR3 is 15 amino acids.

This clone was detected a few times. The V gene is TRBV19, the J gene TRBJ2-7, with D possibly being TRBD2 (6 bases). The germline V and J ends were trimmed by 3 bases and 3 bases, with 9 bases remaining between them. CDR3 length equals 13 residues. Germline lookup yields CDR1 LNHDA and CDR2 SQIVND (reference sequence). CDR3 DNA: TGTGCCAGTAGTATTGGGACTTTCTACGAGCAGTACTTC. The encoded protein is CASSIGTFYEQYF.

V and J are TRBV6-2 or TRBV6-3 and TRBJ2-7; 10 bases are a match to TRBD2. The CDR3 loop spans 16 amino acids. Per germline, CDR1 MNHEY and CDR2 SVGEGT. The junction had 11 bases not matched to a gene; V was cut back by 5 bases and J by 4 bases. The DNA of the CDR3 is TGTGCCAGCAGTCCAAGCGGGGGGGCTCGTCAGTACGAGCAGTACTTC. Amino acid sequence: CASSPSGGARQYEQYF.

The CDR3, as DNA: TGTGCCAGCAGCCAATCAGGGGGCGCGGACACTGAAGCTTTCTTT. Encoded protein: CASSQSGGADTEAFF. The genes are TRBV4-2 and TRBJ1-1; TRBD1 matches 8 bases. Trimming at V came to 2 bases and at J to 3 bases, leaving 5 bases not matched to a gene. This CDR3 has 15 residues. CDR1 is LGHNA and CDR2 is YNFKEQ in the germline V gene.

The genes are TRBV27 and TRBJ1-1; weak D call: TRBD1 (6 bases). V was shortened by 3 bases and J by 5 bases, with 13 bases between the two germline ends. Germline V gene data show CDR1 as MNHEY and CDR2 as SMNVEV (reference sequence). The CDR3 consists of 14 residues. The CDR3 region is CASSLTRGATEAFF. The CDR3 DNA sequence: TGTGCCAGCAGTTTGACGCGGGGGGCAACTGAAGCTTTCTTT.

J is TRBJ1-1 and V is TRBV5-5, with D unclear. Trimming took 5 bases from V and 4 from J, leaving 9 bases between them. The CDR3 is 12 amino acids. Germline CDR1 SGHKS, CDR2 YYEKEE (reference sequence). CDR3 in amino acids: CASSPNPTEAFF. The DNA for the CDR3 is TGTGCCAGCAGTCCCAATCCCACTGAAGCTTTCTTT.

In this sample, this clone turned up a few times. The rearrangement joins TRBV4-2 to TRBJ1-2; TRBD1 might be the D (6 bases). Per germline, CDR1 LGHNA and CDR2 YNFKEQ. V was shortened by 1 base and J by 4 bases, with 13 bases between the two germline ends. This CDR3 spans 15 amino acids. For the CDR3, the DNA is TGTGCCAGCAGCCAAGGAACTGGACAGTTCTATGGCTACACCTTC. This gives the protein CASSQGTGQFYGYTF.

The J gene is TRBJ1-1, the V gene TRBV4-3; no clear D. This CDR3 is 14 amino acids long. Trimming cost V 1 base and J 4 bases, with 10 bases left between them. From germline, CDR1 is LGHNA and CDR2 YSLEER. CDR3: CASSQVRSGTEAFF. DNA for the CDR3: TGCGCCAGCAGCCAAGTACGGTCGGGCACTGAAGCTTTCTTT.

This chain uses TRBV6-5 with TRBJ2-7, with 10 bases that match TRBD2. This CDR3 region has 15 residues. Germline trimming cut 4 bases from V and 3 bases from J; bases unmatched to any gene: 6. Germline-derived CDR1 and CDR2 are MNHEY and SVGAGI. CDR3 DNA: TGTGCCAGCAGTTCGGGACTAGCGAGTGGCTACGAGCAGTACTTC. Amino acid sequence: CASSSGLASGYEQYF.

The gene calls are TRBV12-3 or TRBV12-4 and TRBJ1-2; D gene uncertain. V lost 3 bases and J 3 bases, leaving 5 bases between the germline ends. This CDR3 has 12 residues. The chain's CDR3 is CASSFTDYGYTF. The CDR3 DNA follows: TGTGCCAGCAGTTTTACGGACTATGGCTACACCTTC.

The chain employs TRBV19 and TRBJ2-2; tentatively, D is TRBD2 (6 bases). CDR3 length: 15 amino acids. Trimming left V 6 bases short and J 0 bases short, with 11 bases between. Germline lookup yields CDR1 LNHDA and CDR2 SQIVND (reference sequence). The CDR3 DNA sequence: TGTGCCAGTAGGCCGACTAGTCCGAACACCGGGGAGCTGTTTTTT. Its translation: CASRPTSPNTGELFF. Based on the CDR3 plus reference TRBV19 and TRBJ2-2, the full variable domain is DGGITQSPKYLFRKEGQNVTLSCEQNLNHDAMYWYRQDPGQGLRLIYYSQIVNDFQKGDIAEGYSVSREKKESFPLTVTSAQKNPTAFYLCASRPTSPNTGELFFGEGSRLTVL.

This chain joins TRBV5-4 and TRBJ2-3; 7 bases align to TRBD1. Unmatched junction bases numbered 17, after V lost 4 bases and J lost 6 bases. There are 17 residues in the CDR3. The germline gives CDR1 SGHNT, CDR2 YYREEE (reference sequence). The CDR3 spells CASSPTGLSTLGDTQYF. The DNA for the CDR3 is TGTGCCAGCAGCCCGACAGGGTTAAGTACACTGGGGGATACGCAGTATTTT.

The chain recombines TRBV9 with TRBJ1-1; D perhaps matches TRBD1 (5 bases). Between the trimmed V and J ends, which lost 4 bases and 4 bases, there was a span of 14 bases. The CDR3 sequence is 14 residues long. The germline V gene has CDR1 SGDLS and CDR2 YYNGEE. The CDR3 region is CASSPRVGGTEAFF. The CDR3 DNA follows: TGTGCCAGCAGCCCCAGGGTGGGGGGCACTGAAGCTTTCTTT.

The rearrangement joins TRBV3-1 (or the pseudogene TRBV3-2) to TRBJ1-4, with D perhaps matching TRBD1 (5 bases). The V and J ends lost 3 bases and 4 bases respectively, with 9 bases between them. This CDR3 contains 14 residues. Germline V gene lookup returns CDR1 LGHDT and CDR2 YNNKEL (reference sequence). CDR3 DNA sequence: TGTGCCAGCAGCCACCGGGGACTTAATGAAAAACTGTTTTTT. Amino acid sequence: CASSHRGLNEKLFF.

The chain uses TRBV15 and TRBJ2-3; 9 positions agree with TRBD2. Germline V gives CDR1 LNHNV, CDR2 YYDKDF (reference sequence). The length of the CDR3 is 19 residues. Germline trimming cut 0 bases from V and 2 bases from J; bases unmatched to any gene: 12. The CDR3: CATSRDGAGGREHTDTQYF. The CDR3 nucleotides read TGTGCCACCAGCAGAGATGGAGCGGGGGGCCGGGAACACACAGATACGCAGTATTTT.

The chain combines TRBV5-1 with TRBJ1-1; maybe TRBD1 (5 bases). Germline lookup yields CDR1 SGHRS and CDR2 YFSETQ. This CDR3 comprises 15 residues. V dropped 1 base and J dropped 1 base, with 11 bases sitting between them. Written as DNA, the CDR3 is TGCGCCAGCAGCTTGTTAGGGGCTGGGAACACTGAAGCTTTCTTT. Residues: CASSLLGAGNTEAFF.